This record concerns one T cell receptor beta chain sequence. This sample was taken from a study of identical twins. TCRdb redid the calling of the 5' RACE reads with MiXCR, one entry per CDR3 protein. The table has roughly 770,000 distinct CDR3 sequences, roughly 18% seen once; the top ten hold less than 15%. The germline gives CDR1 WNHNN, CDR2 SYGVQD (reference sequence). V shed 8 bases and J 2 bases; nucleotides not matched to a gene: 10. The CDR3 has 15 residues. These records were also assigned to another study, of T cells expressing NK-cell markers.

This TCR was recovered from a woman younger than 35 in good health. This sequence joins TRBV10-1 and TRBJ2-3; TRBD1 matches 7 bases. Specimen: PBMCs. DNA for the CDR3: TGCGCCAGCGGGGGACAGCTCGGATTCACAGATACGCAGTATTTT. Translation: CASGGQLGFTDTQYF.